A single sample gave rise to the 8 T cell receptor beta chains below, sequenced in a study of blood T cell repertoires in COVID-19 (dated by TCRdb to 2018 to 2020). Preparation of the library involved the immunoSEQ multiplex PCR assay. TCRdb re-hosts the immuneACCESS table, in-frame sequences only. Its copies lack some clones; in the studies checked, an unresolved V gene accounts for under half of them, and the cause for the rest is not known. Within this sample are 110,000 to 150,000 clones, with 85% to 90% of them counted one time only. Around 3.3% of the sample is in the top ten clones. Specimen: peripheral blood. The receptors here all came from a woman in her fifties or sixties with active COVID-19.

The rearrangement uses TRBV7-9 and TRBJ2-3; 9 nucleotides match TRBD1. The CDR3 is 15 residues long. The trim removed 4 bases at V and 0 bases at J, leaving 2 bases unmatched. The germline gives CDR1 SEHNR, CDR2 FQNEAQ (reference sequence). In nucleotides, the CDR3 is TGTGCCAGCAGCTCAGACAGGGGGAGCACAGATACGCAGTATTTT. Its protein is CASSSDRGSTDTQYF.

This clone was detected once. The CDR3 region has the DNA TGTGCCATCCGGGGACTAGCGGGGGAGACCCAGTACTTC. Translation gives CAIRGLAGETQYF. The genes are TRBV21-1 and TRBJ2-5; TRBD2 was called by the table and not checked on the DNA. TRBV21-1 is a pseudogene locus. The CDR3 spans 13 residues.

Here the CDR3 DNA reads TGTGCCTGGAGTGAGACTAGCGGCTACAATGAGCAGTTCTTC. Protein: CAWSETSGYNEQFF. The chain joins TRBV30 to TRBJ2-1; 9 bases align to TRBD2. The J segment lost 3 bases and the V segment lost 1 base, leaving 1 base of the junction unmatched. The length of the CDR3 is 14 residues. CDR1 is GTSNPN and CDR2 is SVGIG in the germline V gene (reference sequence).

The V and J genes are TRBV7-2 and TRBJ2-2; D remains unclear. Germline CDR1 is SGHTA and CDR2 is FQGNSA. This CDR3 spans 14 amino acids. The V end was cut by 4 bases, the J end by 5 bases, with 11 bases between. CDR3 sequence: CASSSPTLTGELFF. The CDR3 region has the DNA TGTGCCAGCAGCTCCCCAACTCTTACCGGGGAGCTGTTTTTT.

The CDR3 DNA follows: TGTGCCAGCAGCTTAGACCTTGGCGGGGACGGTTACAATGAGCAGTTCTTC. It translates to CASSLDLGGDGYNEQFF. The chain carries TRBV7-6 and TRBJ2-1; maybe TRBD2 (6 bases). The CDR3 runs 17 residues. The V gene's germline CDR1 is SGHVS and CDR2 FNYEAQ. Trimming pared 1 base from V and 4 bases from J, leaving 17 bases between.

The chain has TRBV18 and TRBJ2-1, with D possibly being TRBD2 (6 bases). The CDR3 loop spans 17 amino acids. Trimming pared 0 bases from V and 5 bases from J, leaving 17 bases between. Germline V gene lookup returns CDR1 KGHSH and CDR2 LQKENI. Here the CDR3 reads CASSPPWRERADNEQFF. In nucleotides, the CDR3 is TGTGCCAGCTCACCACCTTGGAGGGAACGGGCTGACAATGAGCAGTTCTTC. Combining the CDR3 with reference TRBV18 and TRBJ2-1 gives the whole variable domain NAGVMQNPRHLVRRRGQEARLRCSPMKGHSHVYWYRQLPEEGLKFMVYLQKENIIDESGMPKERFSAEFPKEGPSILRIQQVVRGDSAAYFCASSPPWRERADNEQFFGPGTRLTVL.

The V and J genes are TRBV4-3 and TRBJ2-7; 9 positions match TRBD2. From germline, CDR1 is LGHNA and CDR2 YSLEER. The CDR3 spans 16 residues. Losses at the gene ends were 0 bases for V and 2 bases for J; bases not matched to a gene: 5. The CDR3 protein is CASSQDVLAGTYEQYF. The CDR3 region has the DNA TGCGCCAGCAGCCAAGATGTCCTAGCGGGGACCTACGAGCAGTACTTC.

The chain couples TRBV7-9 to TRBJ2-7; 10 bases fit TRBD2. Trimming took 1 base from V and 4 from J; bases not matched to a gene: 4. The CDR3 has 15 residues. Germline CDR1 and CDR2: SEHNR and FQNEAQ (reference sequence). The CDR3 is CASSLGLAGVYEQYF. CDR3 nucleotide sequence: TGTGCCAGCAGCTTAGGTCTAGCGGGAGTATACGAGCAGTACTTC.